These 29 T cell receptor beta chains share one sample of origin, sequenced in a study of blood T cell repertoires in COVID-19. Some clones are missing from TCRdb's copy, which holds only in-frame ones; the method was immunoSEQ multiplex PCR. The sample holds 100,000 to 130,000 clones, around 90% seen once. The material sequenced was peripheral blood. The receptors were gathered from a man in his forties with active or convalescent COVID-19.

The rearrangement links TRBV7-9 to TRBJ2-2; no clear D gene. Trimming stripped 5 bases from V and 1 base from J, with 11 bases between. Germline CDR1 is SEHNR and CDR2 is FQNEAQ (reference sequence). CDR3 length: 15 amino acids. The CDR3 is CASSPPVRNTGELFF. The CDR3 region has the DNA TGTGCCAGCAGCCCCCCCGTTAGGAACACCGGGGAGCTGTTTTTT.

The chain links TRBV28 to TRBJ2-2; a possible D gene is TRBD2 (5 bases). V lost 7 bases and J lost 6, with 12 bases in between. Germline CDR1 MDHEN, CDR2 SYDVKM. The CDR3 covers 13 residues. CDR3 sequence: CASTGRGPGELFF. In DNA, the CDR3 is TGTGCCAGCACGGGTCGGGGTCCCGGGGAGCTGTTTTTT.

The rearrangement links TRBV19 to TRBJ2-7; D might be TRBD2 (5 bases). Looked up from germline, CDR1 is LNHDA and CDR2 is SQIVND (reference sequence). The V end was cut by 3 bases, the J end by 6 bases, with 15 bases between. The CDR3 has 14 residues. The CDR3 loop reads CASSIAGSRGEQYF. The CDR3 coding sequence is TGTGCCAGTAGTATCGCGGGTTCACGAGGCGAGCAGTACTTC.

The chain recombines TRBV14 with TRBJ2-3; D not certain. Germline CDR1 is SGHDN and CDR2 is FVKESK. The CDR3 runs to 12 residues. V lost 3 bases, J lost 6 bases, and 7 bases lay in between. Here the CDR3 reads CASSQTRDTQYF. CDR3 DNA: TGTGCCAGCAGCCAGACCAGGGATACGCAGTATTTT.

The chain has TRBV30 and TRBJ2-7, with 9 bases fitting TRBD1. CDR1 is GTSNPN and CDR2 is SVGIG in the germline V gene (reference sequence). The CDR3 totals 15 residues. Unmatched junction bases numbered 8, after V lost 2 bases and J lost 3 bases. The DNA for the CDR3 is TGTGCCTGGAGTCTACCGGGACAGGGCTACTACGAGCAGTACTTC. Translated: CAWSLPGQGYYEQYF.

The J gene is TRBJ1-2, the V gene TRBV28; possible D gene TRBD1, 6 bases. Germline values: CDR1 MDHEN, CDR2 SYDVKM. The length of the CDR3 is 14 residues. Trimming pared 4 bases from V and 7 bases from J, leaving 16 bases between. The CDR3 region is CASSSLQGGRGYTF. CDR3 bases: TGTGCCAGCAGTTCGTTACAGGGAGGGCGTGGCTACACCTTC.

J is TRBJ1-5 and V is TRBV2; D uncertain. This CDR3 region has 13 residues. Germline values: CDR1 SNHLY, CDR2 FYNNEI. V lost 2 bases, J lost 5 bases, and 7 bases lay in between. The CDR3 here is CASSETSDQPQHF. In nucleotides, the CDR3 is TGTGCCAGCAGTGAAACTTCGGATCAGCCCCAGCATTTT.

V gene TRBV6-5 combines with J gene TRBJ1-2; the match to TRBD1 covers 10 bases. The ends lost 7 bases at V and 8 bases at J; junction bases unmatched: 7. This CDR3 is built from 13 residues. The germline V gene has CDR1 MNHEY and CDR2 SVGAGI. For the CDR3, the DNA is TGTGCCAGCAAGGGACAGGGGAGTGAGGGCTACACCTTC. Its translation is CASKGQGSEGYTF.

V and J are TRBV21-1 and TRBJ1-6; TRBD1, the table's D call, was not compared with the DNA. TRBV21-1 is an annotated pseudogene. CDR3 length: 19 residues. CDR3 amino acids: CASSERDSRRLGPNSPLHF. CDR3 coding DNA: TGTGCCAGCAGCGAACGGGACAGTCGGAGATTGGGTCCCAATTCACCCCTCCACTTT.

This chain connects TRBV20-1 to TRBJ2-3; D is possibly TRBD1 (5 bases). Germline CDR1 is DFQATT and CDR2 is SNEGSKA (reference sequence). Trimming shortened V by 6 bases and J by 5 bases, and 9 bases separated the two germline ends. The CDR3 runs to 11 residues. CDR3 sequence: CSATREDTQYF. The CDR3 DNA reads TGCAGTGCAACCAGGGAAGATACGCAGTATTTT.

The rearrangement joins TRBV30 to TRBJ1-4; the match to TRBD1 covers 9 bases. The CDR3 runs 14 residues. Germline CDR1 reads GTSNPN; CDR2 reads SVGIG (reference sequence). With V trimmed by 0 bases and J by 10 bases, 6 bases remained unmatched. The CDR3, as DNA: TGTGCCTGGAGTGTAATACAGGGGGCGGGAAAACTGTTTTTT. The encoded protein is CAWSVIQGAGKLFF. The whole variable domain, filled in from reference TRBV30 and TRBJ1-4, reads SQTIHQWPATLVQPVGSPLSLECTVEGTSNPNLYWYRQAAGRGLQLLFYSVGIGQISSEVPQNLSASRPQDRQFILSSKKLLLSDSGFYLCAWSVIQGAGKLFFGSGTQLSVL.

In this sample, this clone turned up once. The CDR3 protein is CASSTLPGNTEAFF. DNA of the CDR3: TGTGCCAGTAGTACTCTCCCGGGGAACACTGAAGCTTTCTTT. The chain carries TRBV19 and TRBJ1-1, with no clear D. The ends were cut back, 4 bases at V and 1 base at J, with 10 bases in the middle. This CDR3 comprises 14 residues. In germline, CDR1 is LNHDA, CDR2 SQIVND (reference sequence). Full variable domain (rest looked up from reference TRBV19 and TRBJ1-1): DGGITQSPKYLFRKEGQNVTLSCEQNLNHDAMYWYRQDPGQGLRLIYYSQIVNDFQKGDIAEGYSVSREKKESFPLTVTSAQKNPTAFYLCASSTLPGNTEAFFGQGTRLTVV.

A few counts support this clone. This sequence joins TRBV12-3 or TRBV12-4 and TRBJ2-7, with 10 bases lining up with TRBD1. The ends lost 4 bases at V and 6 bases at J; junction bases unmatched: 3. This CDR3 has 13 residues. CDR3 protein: CASSWDRGGEQYF. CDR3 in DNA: TGTGCCAGCAGTTGGGACAGGGGAGGCGAGCAGTACTTC.

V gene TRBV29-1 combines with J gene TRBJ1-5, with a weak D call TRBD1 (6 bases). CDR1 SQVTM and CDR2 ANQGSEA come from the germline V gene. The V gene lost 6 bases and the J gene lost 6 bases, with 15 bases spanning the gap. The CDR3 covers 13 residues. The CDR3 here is CSVAPGESQPQHF. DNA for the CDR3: TGCAGCGTGGCTCCAGGGGAGAGTCAGCCCCAGCATTTT.

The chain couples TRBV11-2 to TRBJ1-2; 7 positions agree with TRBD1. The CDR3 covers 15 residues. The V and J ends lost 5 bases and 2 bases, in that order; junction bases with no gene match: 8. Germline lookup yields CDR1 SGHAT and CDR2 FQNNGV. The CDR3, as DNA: TGTGCCAGCAGCCCGACCTCGGGACAGAACTATGGCTACACCTTC. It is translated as CASSPTSGQNYGYTF.

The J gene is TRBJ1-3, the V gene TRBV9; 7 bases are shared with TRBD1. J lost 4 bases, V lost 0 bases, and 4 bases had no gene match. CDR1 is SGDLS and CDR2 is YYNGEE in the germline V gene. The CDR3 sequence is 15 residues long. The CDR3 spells CASSVVGQRGNTIYF. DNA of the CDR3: TGTGCCAGCAGCGTAGTGGGACAGAGGGGAAACACCATATATTTT.

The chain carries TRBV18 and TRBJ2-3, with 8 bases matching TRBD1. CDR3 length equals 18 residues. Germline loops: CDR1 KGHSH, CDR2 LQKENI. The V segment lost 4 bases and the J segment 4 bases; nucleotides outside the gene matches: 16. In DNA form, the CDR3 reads TGTGCCAGCTCACATGCCTCAGGGGGCCGTGGAGTCCCAGATACGCAGTATTTT. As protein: CASSHASGGRGVPDTQYF.

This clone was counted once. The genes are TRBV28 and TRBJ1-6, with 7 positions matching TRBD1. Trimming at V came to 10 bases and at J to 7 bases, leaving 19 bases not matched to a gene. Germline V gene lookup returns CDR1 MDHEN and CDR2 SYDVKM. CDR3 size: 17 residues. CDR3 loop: CATVLPLAGGKNSPLHF. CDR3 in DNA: TGTGCCACCGTCCTTCCGTTAGCAGGGGGAAAGAATTCACCCCTCCACTTT.

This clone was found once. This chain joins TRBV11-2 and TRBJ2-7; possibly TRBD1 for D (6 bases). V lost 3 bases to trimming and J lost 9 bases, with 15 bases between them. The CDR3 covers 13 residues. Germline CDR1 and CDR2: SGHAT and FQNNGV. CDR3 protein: CASSFDIQGRQYF. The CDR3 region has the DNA TGTGCCAGCAGCTTTGATATACAGGGCAGGCAGTACTTC.

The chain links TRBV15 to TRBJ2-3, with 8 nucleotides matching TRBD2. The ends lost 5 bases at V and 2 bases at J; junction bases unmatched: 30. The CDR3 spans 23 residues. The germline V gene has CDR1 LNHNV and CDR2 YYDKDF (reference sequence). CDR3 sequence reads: CATSLLGGRPFGTRRAPTDTQYF. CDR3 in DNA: TGTGCCACCAGCCTCCTAGGGGGTCGTCCTTTTGGGACTAGGCGGGCCCCCACAGATACGCAGTATTTT.

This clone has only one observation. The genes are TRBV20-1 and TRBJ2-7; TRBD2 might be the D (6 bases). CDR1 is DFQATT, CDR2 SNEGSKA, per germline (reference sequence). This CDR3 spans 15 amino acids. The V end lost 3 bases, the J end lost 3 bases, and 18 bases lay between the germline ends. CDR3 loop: CSASGGDEWDYEQYF. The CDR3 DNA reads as TGCAGTGCTAGTGGCGGGGATGAATGGGACTACGAGCAGTACTTC.

CDR3 sequence (DNA): TGTGCCAGTGAGGATCGTCTGGACACTGAAGCTTTCTTT. Translating gives CASEDRLDTEAFF. The chain uses TRBV7-9 and TRBJ1-1, with D unclear. Trimming pared 9 bases from V and 3 bases from J, leaving 14 bases between. The CDR3 extends over 13 amino acids. CDR1 is SEHNR and CDR2 is FQNEAQ in the germline V gene (reference sequence).

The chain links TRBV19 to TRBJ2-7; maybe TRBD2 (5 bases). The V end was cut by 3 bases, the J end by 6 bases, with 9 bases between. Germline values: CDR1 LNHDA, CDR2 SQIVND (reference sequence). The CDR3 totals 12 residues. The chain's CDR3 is CASSIGVAEQYF. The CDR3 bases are TGTGCCAGTAGTATCGGGGTAGCCGAGCAGTACTTC.

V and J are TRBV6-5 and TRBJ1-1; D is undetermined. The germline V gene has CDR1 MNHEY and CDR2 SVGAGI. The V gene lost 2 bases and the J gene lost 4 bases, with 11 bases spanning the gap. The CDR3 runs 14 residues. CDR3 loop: CASSYADGGTEAFF. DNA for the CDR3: TGTGCCAGCAGTTACGCTGATGGCGGCACTGAAGCTTTCTTT.

CDR3 in DNA: TGTGCCAGCAGTTTGGGTGACAGGGCCAATTCACCCCTCCACTTT. It codes for CASSLGDRANSPLHF. The genes are TRBV28 and TRBJ1-6, with 7 bases matching TRBD1. Germline CDR1 reads MDHEN; CDR2 reads SYDVKM. V lost 3 bases and J lost 7; bases outside the gene matches: 6. This CDR3 spans 15 amino acids.

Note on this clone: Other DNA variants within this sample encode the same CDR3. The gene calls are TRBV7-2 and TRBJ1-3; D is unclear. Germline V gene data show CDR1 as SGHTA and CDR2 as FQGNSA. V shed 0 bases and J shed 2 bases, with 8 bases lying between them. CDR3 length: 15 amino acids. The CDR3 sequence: CASSLAGAPGNTIYF. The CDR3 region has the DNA TGTGCCAGCAGCTTAGCAGGAGCTCCTGGAAACACCATATATTTT.

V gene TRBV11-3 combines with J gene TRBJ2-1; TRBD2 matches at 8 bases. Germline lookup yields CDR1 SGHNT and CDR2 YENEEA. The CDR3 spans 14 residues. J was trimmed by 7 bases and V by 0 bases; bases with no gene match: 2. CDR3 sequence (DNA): TGTGCCAGCAGCTTAGATGTAGCGGGGAATGAGCAGTTCTTC. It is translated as CASSLDVAGNEQFF.

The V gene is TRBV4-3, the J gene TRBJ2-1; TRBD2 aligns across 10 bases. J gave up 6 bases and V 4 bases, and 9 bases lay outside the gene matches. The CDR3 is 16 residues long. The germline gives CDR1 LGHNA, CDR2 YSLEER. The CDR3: CASSPGVLAGANEQFF. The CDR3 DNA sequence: TGCGCCAGCAGCCCAGGGGTCCTAGCGGGAGCCAATGAGCAGTTCTTC.

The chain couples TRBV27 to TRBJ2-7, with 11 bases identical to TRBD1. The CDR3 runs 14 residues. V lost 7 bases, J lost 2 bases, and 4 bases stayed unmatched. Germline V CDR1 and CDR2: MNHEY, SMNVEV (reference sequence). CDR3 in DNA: TGTGCCAGCATAAGGACAGGGGGCCCCTACGAGCAGTACTTC. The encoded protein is CASIRTGGPYEQYF.